This entry is about one T cell receptor beta chain. Its target antigen remains unknown. It has no much larger one-base neighbor in the sample; base qualities were not kept. The library was built by means of the immunoSEQ multiplex PCR assay. For the multiplex PCR, a mixture combining 60 forward primers for TCR Vbeta segments and 13 reverse primers for TCR Jbeta segments was used. The CDR3 region of rearranged TCR beta genes was amplified from genomic DNA by a multiplex PCR assay. On the Illumina HiSeq System, the amplified TCR beta libraries were sequenced as 87-base-pair reads. Processing in the source paper ran as follows. Across the roughly 600 repertoires, a later analysis counted tens of millions of unique TCR beta chains, around 11 million of which were shared by at least two donors. Raw reads were error-corrected and collapsed into unique sequences by a nearest-neighbor algorithm in which closely related sequences were merged to remove PCR and sequencing errors. CDR3 sequences were aligned to IMGT reference sequences to assign V, D and J gene segments. For a sequence to be retained, at least a six-nucleotide match to both a V gene segment and a J gene segment was required. Rearrangements were classified as productive when the CDR3 lacked stop codons and remained in frame with V and J, and all other rearrangements were classified as non-productive. Following IMGT convention, CDR3 was defined as the stretch from the second conserved V-encoded cysteine up to the conserved J-encoded phenylalanine. The earlier analysis of 550 to 650 of the donors excluded any sequence lacking an unambiguous match to a single V gene segment. In an earlier analysis of 450 to 750 of the donors, a V segment was called functional when productive rearrangements were above 56.7%, and segregating when the standard deviation between donors exceeded 5%. A statistical classification framework was developed to diagnose cytomegalovirus status using the catalog of TCR beta chain sequences. A later analysis assigned V and J genes by comparing TCR nucleotide sequences with IMGT/GENE-DB human TR gene sequences. Using the TCRdist pipeline, a later analysis assigned CDR3 sequences along with most-parsimonious VDJ recombination scenarios. In a later analysis, each TCR beta chain was defined by its CDR3 amino acid sequence together with its V-gene family, and reads lacking a unique V-gene family were excluded. In a later analysis, fewer than 650 highly shared, low-generation-probability nucleotide sequences were removed to address suspected cross-contamination and a sequencing artifact. A later analysis calculated a clonal expansion index for each public chain from normalized within-repertoire ranks of inferred template counts. In a later analysis, generation probabilities were computed using a VDJ recombination model fitted to out-of-frame rearrangements, and the results were checked against IGoR. Hypergeometric tests were used in a later analysis to score TCR-TCR, TCR-HLA and TCR-CMV co-occurrence, with a repertoire-size bias correction applied to the TCR pairs. In a later analysis, false discovery rates were estimated by permuting HLA or CMV assignments 20 times. In a later analysis, co-occurring TCRs were grouped using DBSCAN, and TCRdist sequence similarity was added for clustering within HLA-allele-positive subsets. Repertoires with fewer than 30,000 or more than 120,000 public chains, plus five repertoires with anomalous nucleotide sharing, were excluded from co-occurrence clustering. The table comes from immuneACCESS by way of TCRdb, which keeps in-frame sequences with V and J called. Part of the clones is missing from these tables; in studies checked, under half for an unresolved V gene and the rest for unknown reasons. V, J and clone size are those of that table, while D and trimming were read from the DNA. This sample holds about 59,000 clones; roughly 83% were observed only once. The biggest ten clones account for 1.6% of the sample.

The sample comes from a study of cytomegalovirus exposure and HLA in healthy donors (dated by TCRdb to 2015 to 2018). About the investigation overall: An earlier analysis of about 560 of the donors reported 250 to 300 Gb of sequence data and about 120 million unique TCR beta sequences obtained from around 180 million T cells. Approximately 300 gigabases of sequencing data and 70 million to 95 million unique TCR sequences made up an early release that covered approximately 620 HLA-typed donors. Of the approximately 400 genotyped donors, roughly 76% were placed in the genetic ancestry cluster associated with self-reported Caucasian donors. The study aimed to test whether signatures of past pathogen exposure could be identified by cataloging public T cell receptors. The study profiled the T cell repertoires of fewer than 850 subjects by immunosequencing and related them to cytomegalovirus serostatus. In addition to the first cohort of several hundred subjects, a separate validation cohort of around 110 different subjects was used. To predict cytomegalovirus infection status, the study brought together high-throughput TCR immunosequencing, statistical association of individual TCRs with disease status, and machine learning. To study patterns of TCR occurrence, a later analysis re-analyzed previously published TCR beta repertoires from several hundred donors and added high-resolution HLA genotyping. Rather than drawing on any new phenotypic data, the later analysis identified candidate immune exposures from TCR beta sequences and the way those sequences occurred across donors. In an earlier analysis of a few hundred of the donors, high-throughput TCR beta sequencing was used to judge whether each TCR beta V gene segment behaved as functional or pseudogenic. Donor age, sex, ethnicity and CMV serostatus were compiled alongside the repertoire data. In a later genetic analysis, genome-wide SNP genotypes for 398 of the 666 donors were used, and that subset was treated as a discovery cohort. All discovery cohort repertoires had been generated using a single sequencing platform. Class I and class II HLA loci were covered by the typing at four-digit resolution. Typing coverage differed by locus: A, B, C, DRB1 and DQB1 were typed in about 620-640 donors, DQA1 in roughly 500, DPA1 in around 600, and DPB1 in 472. Four to six DR-DQ haplotypes were handled as single units for association and clustering, since linkage in the cohort was strong. Among a few hundred genotyped donors of the cohort, an average of approximately 250,000 unique TCR beta nucleotide sequences were sequenced per donor, roughly 18% of them non-productive.

The full study reports these points: An association between a missense DCLRE1C variant and V-gene and J-gene trimming of TCR beta chains was found in a later genetic analysis and replicated in an independent cohort. Most TCR sequences were observed very rarely across donors, whereas some public TCRs were present in many individuals. A further reported finding was that TCR beta sequences accurately predicted the HLA-A and HLA-B alleles for most subjects in the first cohort. A later analysis found that most CMV-associated TCR beta chains appeared HLA-restricted, with HLA associations seemingly driven largely by CMV exposure. The study listed 164 TCR beta chains as associated with cytomegalovirus. For the cohort, immune exposure information was limited to CMV serostatus. Linkage disequilibrium might explain the correlated functional status among segregating V segments, but an unknown experimental factor could not be ruled out. Because some donors lacked HLA typing at each locus, the association tests relied only on the typed subset. Only TCR beta chains were sequenced in this cohort, and the absence of alpha or paired-chain data limited detectable features. Strong co-occurrence of HLA alleles, especially DR and DQ, made assigning TCR associations to individual alleles difficult. According to a later analysis, TCR association rates differed among HLA loci, with DRB1 alleles showing the most associated TCRs and HLA-C alleles showing the fewest. The authors suggested that the approach could potentially be generalized to other disease states and immunological phenotypes. Because counts were too low, roughly 18 rarely observed V segments, including chromosome 9 orphons, were left out of the earlier analysis of some 640 of the donors. Some IMGT-functional V segments, including TRBV6-2 and TRBV6-3, could not be told apart with the 87-base-pair reads, so those segments were excluded. In a later analysis, HLA-associated TCR beta chains were found to be more clonally expanded and to have lower generation probabilities than equally common non-associated chains. In both the original and validation cohorts, the classifier was reported to diagnose cytomegalovirus status with high specificity and sensitivity. A later analysis associated approximately 17,000 TCR beta sequences with specific HLA alleles at a false discovery rate of 0.05. According to a later genetic analysis, donors in an Asian-associated ancestry cluster had fewer N-insertions in productive TCRs than the approximately 710-donor mean. A few of the identified cytomegalovirus-associated TCR beta chains were confirmed in vitro to be specific for cytomegalovirus antigens. In an earlier analysis of fewer than 700 of the donors, most TCR beta V segments appeared in productive rearrangements about 90% or about 30% of the time, broadly matching IMGT annotations. A cluster of highly shared sequence variants was judged likely to represent a technical artifact of the sequencing pipeline. Sequencing depth was assumed to be roughly uniform across donors in the presence/absence analyses, though that assumption may not hold. A later analysis reported that several top co-occurrence clusters appeared linked to parvovirus B19, influenza, CMV and Epstein-Barr virus.

From its cysteine to its phenylalanine, the CDR3 spans 15 amino acids. Of the read, only the CDR3 DNA is kept; its 45 bases are in frame from base 1. The V end gives up 4 bases and the J end 7 bases, leaving 11 bases in the junction not matched to a gene. CDR1 is given as SQVTM and CDR2 as ANQGSEA, both from the germline V gene. The cohort was made up of approximately 670 healthy bone marrow donors. Cohort members were all nominally healthy when sampled, although unrecorded immune exposures were likely present. Of the approximately 620 cohort members, 250 to 300 had a positive CMV serostatus and just over 350 had a negative one, while no CMV serostatus was recorded for the donor. Every donor gave a peripheral blood sample, and the peripheral blood mononuclear cells from that sample were used for TCR beta sequencing. Genomic DNA extraction from the blood cell samples was performed with the Qiagen DNeasy Blood Extraction Kit.

Sequenced sample: PBMCs. This clonotype was sampled from a human donor in good health. The chain uses TRBV29-1 and TRBJ2-1; 9 central nucleotides agree with TRBD1. The DNA reads TGCAGCGTTGGCCGGGACAGGGAGCCGGTGAATGAGCAGTTCTTC. It is translated as CSVGRDREPVNEQFF.